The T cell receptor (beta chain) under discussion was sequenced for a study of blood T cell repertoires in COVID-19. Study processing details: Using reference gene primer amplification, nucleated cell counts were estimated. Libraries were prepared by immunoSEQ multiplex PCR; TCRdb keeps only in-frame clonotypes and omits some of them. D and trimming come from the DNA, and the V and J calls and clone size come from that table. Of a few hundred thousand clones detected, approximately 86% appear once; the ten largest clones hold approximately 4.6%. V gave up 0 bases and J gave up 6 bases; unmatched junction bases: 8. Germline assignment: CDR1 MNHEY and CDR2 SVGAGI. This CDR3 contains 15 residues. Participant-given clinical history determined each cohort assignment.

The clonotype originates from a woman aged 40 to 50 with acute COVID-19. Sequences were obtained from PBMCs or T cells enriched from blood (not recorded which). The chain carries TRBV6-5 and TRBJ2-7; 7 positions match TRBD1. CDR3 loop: CASSYSSDRAAEQYF. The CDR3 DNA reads TGTGCCAGCAGTTACTCTTCCGACAGGGCGGCCGAGCAGTACTTC.